This T cell receptor (beta chain) stems from a study of cytomegalovirus exposure and HLA in healthy donors. Study-level background: Earlier results showed 117 million unique TCR beta sequences derived from roughly 180 million T cells. Broader study findings: The dataset shows that most TCR sequences were rare, while some public TCRs occurred in many donors. A later analysis found TCR association rates differed by HLA locus, highest for DRB1 and lowest for HLA-C.

CDR3 length: 15 amino acids. The germline V gene encodes CDR1 MNHEY and CDR2 SMNVEV (reference sequence). The trim removed 2 bases at V and 9 bases at J, leaving 6 bases unmatched. Notes on this clone: Its antigen is unknown.

Both 60 Vbeta primers and 13 Jbeta primers went into the PCR. Libraries were prepared by immunoSEQ multiplex PCR; TCRdb keeps only in-frame clonotypes and omits some of them. The sample lists under 150,000 clones, about three quarters occurring once. The material sequenced was PBMCs. The receptor was derived from a woman in her 30s in good health and CMV-seronegative. The chain couples TRBV27 to TRBJ1-6; 8 bases match TRBD1. Here the CDR3 DNA reads TGTGCCAGCAGTTTAGAATCAGGGGGCGGTTCACCCCTCCACTTT. It encodes CASSLESGGGSPLHF.